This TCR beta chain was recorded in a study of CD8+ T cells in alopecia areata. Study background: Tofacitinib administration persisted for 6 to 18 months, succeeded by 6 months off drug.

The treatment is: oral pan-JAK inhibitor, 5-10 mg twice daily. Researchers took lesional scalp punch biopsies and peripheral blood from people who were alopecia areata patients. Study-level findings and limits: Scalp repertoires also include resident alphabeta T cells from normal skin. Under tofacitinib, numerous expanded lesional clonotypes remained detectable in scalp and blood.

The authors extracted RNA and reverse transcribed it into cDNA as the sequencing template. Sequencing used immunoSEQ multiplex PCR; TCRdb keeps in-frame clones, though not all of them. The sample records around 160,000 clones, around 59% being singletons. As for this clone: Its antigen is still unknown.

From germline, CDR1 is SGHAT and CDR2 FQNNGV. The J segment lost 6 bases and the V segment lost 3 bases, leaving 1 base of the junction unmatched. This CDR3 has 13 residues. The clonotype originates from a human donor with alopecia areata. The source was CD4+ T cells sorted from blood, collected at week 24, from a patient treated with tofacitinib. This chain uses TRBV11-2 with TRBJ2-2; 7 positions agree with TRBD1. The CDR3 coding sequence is TGTGCCAGCAGCTTCACAGGGGCCGGGGAGCTGTTTTTT. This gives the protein CASSFTGAGELFF.